These 2 T cell receptor beta chains were sequenced from one sample in a study of blood T cell repertoires in COVID-19. TCRdb's table, derived via immunoSEQ multiplex PCR, lists solely in-frame clones and lacks some. The sample holds about 220,000 clones, around four fifths seen once. The source material was peripheral blood. All receptors come from a woman in her 50s with acute or convalescent COVID-19.

This chain joins TRBV3-1 (or the pseudogene TRBV3-2) and TRBJ2-1; 10 positions match TRBD2. The germline V gene has CDR1 LGHDT and CDR2 YNNKEL (reference sequence). This CDR3 is built from 20 residues. The J segment lost 7 bases and the V segment lost 4 bases, leaving 22 bases of the junction unmatched. CDR3 amino acids: CASSPRGAGSIRAGGNEQFF. The CDR3 nucleotides read TGTGCCAGCAGCCCCCGGGGGGCGGGCAGTATCCGAGCGGGGGGGAATGAGCAGTTCTTC.

This chain uses TRBV6-1 with TRBJ1-6; possible D gene TRBD1, 5 bases. With 1 base removed from V and 9 bases from J, the gap between germline ends came to 13 bases. The CDR3 consists of 15 residues. Germline V lookup: CDR1 MNHNS, CDR2 SASEGT. CDR3 loop: CASSEEGGVISPLHF. For the CDR3, the DNA is TGTGCCAGCAGTGAAGAGGGAGGGGTAATTTCACCCCTCCACTTT.